Following are 27 T cell receptor beta chains from one sample sequenced in a study of shared clonotypes between healthy human individuals. The assay was immunoSEQ multiplex PCR, and TCRdb's table has in-frame clones only and misses some. The table records about 2,500,000 clones, 85% to 95% of them present only once. Sequencing was done on a sample of naive CD4+ T cells sorted from blood. Subset given: CD45RA+ positively selected. These receptors were taken from a young man in good health.

This clone was detected once. This chain uses TRBV27 with TRBJ2-3; D assignment may be TRBD1 or TRBD2 (6 bases each). Germline values: CDR1 MNHEY, CDR2 SMNVEV (reference sequence). V was shortened by 6 bases and J by 4 bases, with 17 bases between the two germline ends. CDR3 length equals 15 residues. CDR3 region: CASSGGGRRADTQYF. CDR3 coding DNA: TGTGCCAGCAGCGGTGGGGGGCGGAGGGCAGATACGCAGTATTTT.

The rearrangement uses TRBV5-1 and TRBJ2-5, with 8 bases that match TRBD1. The germline V gene has CDR1 SGHRS and CDR2 YFSETQ. V dropped 4 bases and J dropped 1; count of bases not matched to a gene: 12. CDR3 length equals 17 residues. CDR3 sequence reads: CASSPDRTGIRQETQYF. As DNA, the CDR3 is TGCGCCAGCAGCCCGGACCGGACAGGGATACGCCAAGAGACCCAGTACTTC.

The chain recombines TRBV14 with TRBJ1-3; D is possibly TRBD1 (5 bases). Trimming stripped 0 bases from V and 0 bases from J, with 9 bases between. This CDR3 is built from 16 residues. Germline V gene data show CDR1 as SGHDN and CDR2 as FVKESK. This chain's CDR3 is CASSQDPRDSGNTIYF. The CDR3 DNA reads TGTGCCAGCAGCCAAGATCCCAGGGACTCTGGAAACACCATATATTTT.

With respect to this clone: The same CDR3 arises from other DNA sequences in this sample as well. The chain uses TRBV9 and TRBJ2-1; maybe TRBD2 (5 bases). Trimming stripped 3 bases from V and 0 bases from J, with 10 bases between. Germline CDR1 reads SGDLS; CDR2 reads YYNGEE. The CDR3 covers 15 residues. CDR3 in amino acids: CASSASGSSYNEQFF. DNA of the CDR3: TGTGCCAGCAGCGCCTCGGGGAGCTCCTACAATGAGCAGTTCTTC.

This chain joins TRBV6-1 and TRBJ1-2; tentatively, D is TRBD1 (6 bases). V dropped 1 base and J dropped 1 base, with 13 bases sitting between them. Germline V gene lookup returns CDR1 MNHNS and CDR2 SASEGT. This CDR3 is built from 16 residues. DNA of the CDR3: TGTGCCAGCAGTGAAGTTCGAACAGGGCATAACTATGGCTACACCTTC. This codes for CASSEVRTGHNYGYTF.

The chain has TRBV27 and TRBJ2-7; TRBD2 aligns across 8 bases. The V gene end was trimmed by 3 bases and the J gene end by 1 base; junction bases not matched to a gene: 2. Germline lookup yields CDR1 MNHEY and CDR2 SMNVEV (reference sequence). The CDR3 runs 14 residues. The chain's CDR3 is CASSLREASYEQYF. The CDR3 nucleotides read TGTGCCAGCAGTTTGCGGGAGGCTTCCTACGAGCAGTACTTC.

CDR3 loop: CASSSKAGGETQYF. CDR3 nucleotides: TGTGCCAGCAGCTCGAAGGCGGGAGGGGAGACCCAGTACTTC. The genes are TRBV5-4 and TRBJ2-5; TRBD2 agrees at 9 bases. The CDR3 spans 14 residues. Looked up from germline, CDR1 is SGHNT and CDR2 is YYREEE (reference sequence). The J segment lost 5 bases and the V segment lost 3 bases, leaving 5 bases of the junction unmatched.

The gene calls are TRBV7-2 and TRBJ2-3, with 9 bases fitting TRBD2. Losses at the gene ends were 1 base for V and 2 bases for J; bases not matched to a gene: 4. CDR1 is SGHTA and CDR2 is FQGNSA in the germline V gene. The CDR3 has 16 residues. The CDR3 coding sequence is TGTGCCAGCAGCTTAGTAGGCGGGGGGGTCACAGATACGCAGTATTTT. It encodes CASSLVGGGVTDTQYF. The whole variable domain, remainder taken from reference TRBV7-2 and TRBJ2-3, is GAGVSQSPSNKVTEKGKDVELRCDPISGHTALYWYRQSLGQGLEFLIYFQGNSAPDKSGLPSDRFSAERTGGSVSTLTIQRTQQEDSAVYLCASSLVGGGVTDTQYFGPGTRLTVL.

V is TRBV6-6 and J is TRBJ2-7, with D possibly matching TRBD2 (7 bases). Germline V gene sequence: CDR1 MNHNY, CDR2 SVGAGI (reference sequence). CDR3 size: 15 residues. V lost 2 bases and J 5 bases, leaving 16 bases between the germline ends. The DNA for the CDR3 is TGTGCCAGCAGTTACGGGGGCGGGAGCCCCCACGAGCAGTACTTC. As protein: CASSYGGGSPHEQYF.

J is TRBJ2-2 and V is TRBV13; 9 bases are shared with TRBD1. In germline, CDR1 is PRHDT, CDR2 FYEKMQ (reference sequence). This CDR3 contains 16 residues. V lost 5 bases to trimming and J lost 4 bases; unmatched junction nucleotides: 8. CDR3 region: CASSPRQGVGTGELFF. Written as DNA, the CDR3 is TGTGCCAGCAGCCCACGACAGGGGGTGGGCACCGGGGAGCTGTTTTTT. Complete variable domain (other parts from reference TRBV13 and TRBJ2-2): AAGVIQSPRHLIKEKRETATLKCYPIPRHDTVYWYQQGPGQDPQFLISFYEKMQSDKGSIPDRFSAQQFSDYHSELNMSSLELGDSALYFCASSPRQGVGTGELFFGEGSRLTVL.

V gene TRBV6-4 combines with J gene TRBJ1-2, with 8 bases fitting TRBD1. V was clipped by 0 bases and J by 7 bases; unmatched bases: 4. In germline, CDR1 is MRHNA, CDR2 SNTAGT. This CDR3 contains 14 residues. In DNA, the CDR3 is TGTGCCAGCAGTGACTCGATGACAGGGGCTGGCTACACCTTC. It encodes CASSDSMTGAGYTF.

This clone has only one observation. The chain has TRBV2 and TRBJ1-6; 9 bases align to TRBD1. The CDR3 contains 15 residues. V shed 4 bases, J shed 9 bases, and the junction held 7 bases outside the gene matches. The germline CDR1 and CDR2 sequences are SNHLY and FYNNEI. DNA for the CDR3: TGTGCCAGCAGTGCGCGGACAGGGGAAGGTTCACCCCTCCACTTT. Amino acid sequence: CASSARTGEGSPLHF.

The chain uses TRBV29-1 and TRBJ1-1, with D perhaps matching TRBD1 (6 bases). The CDR3 loop spans 13 amino acids. V was trimmed by 1 base and J by 4 bases, leaving 10 bases between them. Germline CDR1 and CDR2: SQVTM and ANQGSEA. CDR3 DNA sequence: TGCAGCGTTGAAGGAGGGGGGCGCACTGAAGCTTTCTTT. It yields the protein CSVEGGGRTEAFF.

A word on this clone: The sample contains more than one DNA sequence encoding this CDR3. The chain recombines TRBV18 with TRBJ2-5; weak D call: TRBD2 (6 bases). The CDR3 covers 13 residues. V shed 2 bases and J shed 5 bases, with 9 bases lying between them. Looked up from germline, CDR1 is KGHSH and CDR2 is LQKENI. In nucleotides, the CDR3 is TGTGCCAGCTCACCAGGGACTGGGGAGACCCAGTACTTC. Amino acid sequence: CASSPGTGETQYF.

This clone was recorded only once. This specimen includes other DNA sequences encoding the same CDR3. This rearrangement joins TRBV18 to TRBJ2-7, with D tentatively TRBD2 (6 bases). The CDR3 has 13 amino acids. The germline V and J ends were trimmed by 3 bases and 6 bases, with 12 bases remaining between them. Germline V gene data show CDR1 as KGHSH and CDR2 as LQKENI. The CDR3 DNA sequence: TGTGCCAGCTCACCCCCCGGGCGGGGCGAGCAGTACTTC. It encodes CASSPPGRGEQYF.

The genes are TRBV4-1 and TRBJ2-5; 9 positions agree with TRBD2. V shed 1 base and J 3 bases; nucleotides not matched to a gene: 6. Germline loops: CDR1 MGHRA, CDR2 YSYEKL. The CDR3 consists of 16 residues. DNA of the CDR3: TGCGCCAGCAGCCAAGCGCCAGGACTAGCGAAAGAGACCCAGTACTTC. It codes for CASSQAPGLAKETQYF.

The chain joins TRBV27 to TRBJ2-3, with D perhaps being TRBD1 or TRBD2 (6 bases each). Germline assignment: CDR1 MNHEY and CDR2 SMNVEV (reference sequence). The CDR3 is made up of 14 amino acids. The germline V and J ends were trimmed by 8 bases and 2 bases, with 14 bases remaining between them. DNA for the CDR3: TGTGCCAGCTCCCCGGGGGCCTACACAGATACGCAGTATTTT. It is translated as CASSPGAYTDTQYF.

The chain carries TRBV9 and TRBJ1-6; unclear D gene. The CDR3 is 14 amino acids. Germline CDR1 and CDR2: SGDLS and YYNGEE. V was pared by 0 bases and J by 8 bases, with 9 bases between. This CDR3 reads CASSVGLGDSPLHF. In DNA form, the CDR3 reads TGTGCCAGCAGCGTAGGACTGGGCGATTCACCCCTCCACTTT. Drawing the rest from reference TRBV9 and TRBJ1-6, the complete variable domain is DSGVTQTPKHLITATGQRVTLRCSPRSGDLSVYWYQQSLDQGLQFLIQYYNGEERAKGNILERFSAQQFPDLHSELNLSSLELGDSALYFCASSVGLGDSPLHFGNGTRLTVT.

The chain carries TRBV6-7 and TRBJ2-2, with D perhaps TRBD1 (5 bases). TRBV6-7 is an open reading frame, and its role is uncertain. V lost 5 bases and J 6 bases, leaving 22 bases between the germline ends. The CDR3 spans 17 residues. CDR3 in amino acids: CASSPLMKTDGPGELFF. CDR3 bases: TGTGCCAGCAGTCCTCTGATGAAGACAGATGGACCCGGGGAGCTGTTTTTT.

The CDR3 region has the DNA TGTGCCAGCAGCTTGTACTCTGGAGGGTCCCAAGAGACCCAGTACTTC. Residues: CASSLYSGGSQETQYF. The chain uses TRBV5-4 and TRBJ2-5, with D possibly TRBD2 on 6 matching bases. Between the trimmed V and J ends, which lost 1 base and 1 base, there was a span of 14 bases. CDR3 length: 16 amino acids. Germline V gene sequence: CDR1 SGHNT, CDR2 YYREEE (reference sequence).

The chain has TRBV10-2 and TRBJ2-1; 14 nucleotides line up with TRBD2. The trim removed 6 bases at V and 0 bases at J, leaving 13 bases unmatched. This CDR3 is built from 20 residues. The germline V gene encodes CDR1 WSHSY and CDR2 SAAADI. CDR3: CASSFPLTGTSGSSYNEQFF. As DNA, the CDR3 is TGCGCCAGCAGCTTTCCCCTTACCGGGACTAGCGGGAGCTCCTACAATGAGCAGTTCTTC.

In this sample, this clone turned up once. This chain connects TRBV6-6 to TRBJ1-6; 8 nucleotides line up with TRBD1. Germline V CDR1 and CDR2: MNHNY, SVGAGI (reference sequence). The CDR3 runs to 14 residues. V dropped 4 bases and J dropped 10; count of bases not matched to a gene: 6. The CDR3 loop reads CASSSQGDSSPLHF. DNA of the CDR3: TGTGCCAGCAGTTCACAGGGGGATAGCTCACCCCTCCACTTT.

The chain couples TRBV30 to TRBJ1-5; 7 nucleotides line up with TRBD1. Germline V lookup: CDR1 GTSNPN, CDR2 SVGIG (reference sequence). Unmatched junction bases numbered 3, after V lost 3 bases and J lost 1 base. The CDR3 extends over 14 amino acids. The CDR3 DNA follows: TGTGCCTGGAGCCTCAGGGGGAGCAATCAGCCCCAGCATTTT. Protein sequence: CAWSLRGSNQPQHF.

The J gene is TRBJ1-6, the V gene TRBV14, with D unresolved. Trimming took off 4 bases at V and 7 bases at J, with 5 bases between the two ends. Per the germline V gene, CDR1 is SGHDN and CDR2 is FVKESK. The CDR3 totals 12 residues. The CDR3 sequence is CASSLRNSPLHF. For the CDR3, the DNA is TGTGCCAGCAGCCTAAGGAATTCACCCCTCCACTTT.

This chain uses TRBV5-1 with TRBJ1-1; D is uncertain. V lost 3 bases to trimming and J lost 2 bases, with 14 bases between them. There are 15 residues in the CDR3. The germline V gene has CDR1 SGHRS and CDR2 YFSETQ. The CDR3 spells CASSSFEPGNTEAFF. CDR3 nucleotides: TGCGCCAGCAGCTCATTCGAGCCGGGTAACACTGAAGCTTTCTTT.

V and J are TRBV9 and TRBJ1-3, with D maybe TRBD1 (6 bases). V was clipped by 0 bases and J by 3 bases, with 13 bases between them. CDR1 and CDR2 (germline): SGDLS, YYNGEE. CDR3 length: 16 amino acids. CDR3 sequence: CASSVGGGLGGNTIYF. The CDR3 nucleotides read TGTGCCAGCAGCGTAGGCGGGGGGCTAGGTGGAAACACCATATATTTT.

This clone was recorded only once. The V call is TRBV2, the J call TRBJ1-5; possibly TRBD1 for D (5 bases). This CDR3 has 15 residues. Germline assignment: CDR1 SNHLY and CDR2 FYNNEI. Between the trimmed V and J ends, which lost 6 bases and 4 bases, there was a span of 16 bases. CDR3 DNA: TGTGCCAGCAGGGGGAGGGTCGAGGGGAATCAGCCCCAGCATTTT. Translated: CASRGRVEGNQPQHF.